This TCR beta chain was captured by sequencing in a study of vaccination effects on CD4 cells after COVID-19. Study-level results: Late in the post-vaccination period, infection-induced and vaccine-induced clones underwent marked clonal contraction.

Having been cultured for around ten days, the cells underwent CD4+ T cell isolation. Either the mRNA-1273 or the BNT162b2 vaccine was given to participants as two doses. Absence of prior SARS-CoV-2 infection characterized the vaccine recipients, who showed negative nucleocapsid antibodies. At days 3 and 7, half of the medium was exchanged for IL-2 medium. Worth noting for this clone: Its antigen is undetermined.

Some clones are missing from TCRdb's copy, which holds only in-frame ones; the method was immunoSEQ multiplex PCR. The profile shows about 66,000 clones, 65% to 80% of them singletons. The CDR3 consists of 14 residues. The V and J ends lost 6 bases and 1 base respectively, with 9 bases between them. CDR1 and CDR2 (germline): KGHSH, LQKENI. The sample consisted of CD4+ T cells from PBMCs cultured without peptide, taken after COVID-19 vaccination. The chain carries TRBV18 and TRBJ2-2, with D hard to call. This receptor was obtained from a human donor who received a COVID-19 vaccine. CDR3 amino acids: CASSQDMNTGELFF. CDR3 in DNA: TGTGCCAGCTCTCAAGACATGAACACCGGGGAGCTGTTTTTT.